The rows below give T cell receptor beta chains drawn from one sample of a study of blood T cell repertoires in COVID-19. Libraries were prepared by immunoSEQ multiplex PCR; TCRdb keeps only in-frame clonotypes and omits some of them. The table lists approximately 450,000 clones, 75% to 90% of them singletons. Sample: PBMCs or T cells enriched from blood (not recorded which). Every receptor here comes from a man aged 25 to 40 who had recovered from COVID-19. Both conserved end residues are part of each CDR3. The D gene is left open where the match is weak. For some rows the clone size is stated as once, few or many, or as a class when expanded; others skip it.

D gene: TRBD2
V gene: TRBV5-4
J gene: TRBJ2-7
clone size: .
CDR3 protein: CASSQRTSGKDEQYF
CDR3 DNA: TGTGCCAGCAGCCAGCGGACTAGCGGGAAAGACGAGCAGTACTTC

D gene: TRBD1
V gene: TRBV28
J gene: TRBJ1-1
clone size: .
CDR3 protein: CASQDRVGSMGTEAFF
CDR3 DNA: TGTGCCAGCCAGGACAGGGTCGGCAGTATGGGCACTGAAGCTTTCTTT

D gene: .
V gene: TRBV13
J gene: TRBJ1-2
clone size: once
CDR3 protein: CASSHKTGYYGYTF
CDR3 DNA: TGTGCCAGCAGCCACAAGACAGGCTACTATGGCTACACCTTC

D gene: TRBD2
V gene: TRBV18
J gene: TRBJ2-7
clone size: once
CDR3 protein: CASSPPSSGRVYEQYF
CDR3 DNA: TGTGCCAGCTCACCACCGTCGAGCGGGAGGGTTTACGAGCAGTACTTC

D gene: .
V gene: TRBV7-9
J gene: TRBJ1-2
clone size: .
CDR3 protein: CASSFKAAGLNYGYTF
CDR3 DNA: TGTGCCAGCAGCTTCAAAGCGGCAGGTTTGAACTATGGCTACACCTTC

D gene: .
V gene: TRBV27
J gene: TRBJ2-6
clone size: .
CDR3 protein: CASSLETTFSGANVLTF
CDR3 DNA: TGTGCCAGCAGTTTGGAGACTACCTTCTCTGGGGCCAACGTCCTGACTTTC

D gene: .
V gene: TRBV29-1
J gene: TRBJ1-1
clone size: .
CDR3 protein: CSVTGQHTEAFF
CDR3 DNA: TGCAGCGTGACCGGACAGCACACTGAAGCTTTCTTT

D gene: .
V gene: TRBV2
J gene: TRBJ1-3
clone size: .
CDR3 protein: CASSEGSSGNTIYF
CDR3 DNA: TGTGCCAGCAGTGAAGGGAGCTCTGGAAACACCATATATTTT

D gene: TRBD2
V gene: TRBV5-1
J gene: TRBJ2-1
clone size: .
CDR3 protein: CASSWTSGRYEQFF
CDR3 DNA: TGCGCCAGCAGCTGGACTAGCGGGAGGTATGAGCAGTTCTTC

D gene: TRBD1
V gene: TRBV18
J gene: TRBJ1-4
clone size: few
CDR3 protein: CASSPGQSGEKLFF
CDR3 DNA: TGTGCCAGCTCACCGGGACAGAGTGGTGAAAAACTGTTTTTT

D gene: .
V gene: TRBV9
J gene: TRBJ1-3
clone size: once
CDR3 protein: CASSAGGGSGNTIYF
CDR3 DNA: TGTGCCAGCAGCGCCGGGGGGGGCTCTGGAAACACCATATATTTT

D gene: .
V gene: TRBV5-3
J gene: TRBJ2-2
clone size: once
CDR3 protein: CARSLWGRLNTGELFF
CDR3 DNA: TGTGCCAGAAGCTTGTGGGGCCGGCTAAACACCGGGGAGCTGTTTTTT

D gene: .
V gene: TRBV28
J gene: TRBJ1-6
clone size: .
CDR3 protein: CASQTLGRLSGGPLHF
CDR3 DNA: TGTGCCAGCCAGACGTTAGGACGGCTATCCGGGGGGCCCCTCCACTTT

D gene: .
V gene: TRBV5-1
J gene: TRBJ2-3
clone size: .
CDR3 protein: CASSPEIGHLLDTQYF
CDR3 DNA: TGCGCCAGCAGCCCTGAAATCGGACACCTTCTTGATACGCAGTATTTT

D gene: TRBD2
V gene: TRBV14
J gene: TRBJ2-1
clone size: .
CDR3 protein: CASSQDLTSAKQFF
CDR3 DNA: TGTGCCAGCAGCCAAGATTTGACTAGCGCTAAGCAGTTCTTC

D gene: .
V gene: TRBV9
J gene: TRBJ1-6
clone size: .
CDR3 protein: CASSVYQENSPLHF
CDR3 DNA: TGTGCCAGCAGCGTATACCAGGAAAATTCACCCCTCCACTTT

D gene: .
V gene: TRBV28
J gene: TRBJ1-5
clone size: once
CDR3 protein: CASSLVQRGTLNQPQHF
CDR3 DNA: TGTGCCAGCAGTTTAGTTCAAAGGGGGACGCTTAATCAGCCCCAGCATTTT

D gene: TRBD2
V gene: TRBV5-1
J gene: TRBJ2-7
clone size: .
CDR3 protein: CASSTLAGDEQYF
CDR3 DNA: TGCGCCAGCAGCACCCTAGCGGGAGACGAGCAGTACTTC

D gene: TRBD1
V gene: TRBV2
J gene: TRBJ1-3
clone size: .
CDR3 protein: CASRGTVHSGNTIYF
CDR3 DNA: TGTGCCAGCAGGGGGACAGTCCACTCTGGAAACACCATATATTTT

D gene: .
V gene: TRBV2
J gene: TRBJ2-1
clone size: .
CDR3 protein: CASSEQGGGHNEQFF
CDR3 DNA: TGTGCCAGCAGTGAACAGGGGGGAGGCCACAATGAGCAGTTCTTC

D gene: .
V gene: TRBV9
J gene: TRBJ1-1
clone size: .
CDR3 protein: CASSVAWGDTEAFF
CDR3 DNA: TGTGCCAGCAGCGTAGCTTGGGGGGACACTGAAGCTTTCTTT

D gene: .
V gene: TRBV3-1/TRBV3-2
J gene: TRBJ1-2
clone size: few
CDR3 protein: CASRQGLGGYTF
CDR3 DNA: TGTGCCAGCAGGCAGGGCCTAGGTGGCTACACCTTC

D gene: TRBD1
V gene: TRBV6-5
J gene: TRBJ2-3
clone size: once
CDR3 protein: CASDRGTTDTQYF
CDR3 DNA: TGTGCCAGCGACAGGGGTACGACAGATACGCAGTATTTT

D gene: .
V gene: TRBV9
J gene: TRBJ1-3
clone size: .
CDR3 protein: CASSSSTASSGNTIYF
CDR3 DNA: TGTGCCAGCAGCTCCTCGACTGCCAGCTCTGGAAACACCATATATTTT